The text below deals with one TCR beta chain. The junction departs from the called germline gene at one end, perhaps through a read error. The data belong to a study of tumor-infiltrating lymphocytes in primary liver carcinoma. Co-extracted RNA and DNA came from approximately 20-30 mg of unsorted bulk tissue. From germline, CDR1 is KGHSH and CDR2 LQKENI. The CDR3 consists of 15 residues. Researchers generated TCR beta cDNA from about 460 ng of total RNA, relying on a constant-region primer. Libraries covering TCR beta were generated through three nested multiplex PCR rounds (using a slightly modified ARM-PCR). TRBV1-TRBV30 forward primers paired with a C-beta reverse primer were used in the first two PCR rounds, which ran approximately 11 cycles each. A single record per CDR3 protein comes from TCRdb applying MiXCR to the multiplex PCR reads. The repertoire holds roughly 78,000 distinct CDR3 sequences, with over 55% as singletons.

Input material: liver tumor tissue from sampling region 4. Subset: tumor region T4, right-lateral pole. The clonotype originates from a woman aged 55-70 years with primary liver carcinoma and hepatitis B virus infection. This sequence joins TRBV18 and TRBJ2-5; D is uncertain. CDR3 coding DNA: TGTGCCAGCTTACCAGAGTCTTACGGTGCAGAGACCCAGTACTTC. Translating gives CASLPESYGAETQYF.